These 27 T cell receptor beta chains share one sample of origin, sequenced in a study of blood T cell repertoires in COVID-19. Clones were sequenced by immunoSEQ multiplex PCR, and TCRdb holds only the in-frame ones, with some missing. The sample holds 400,000 or so clones, over 75% seen once. The sequenced material came from PBMCs or T cells enriched from blood (not recorded which). All receptors come from a man aged 35 to 55 in a cohort exposed to, infected with or recovered from COVID-19 (not recorded which).

The chain carries TRBV5-1 and TRBJ2-1; weak D call: TRBD2 (5 bases). The CDR3 is made up of 16 amino acids. Germline-derived CDR1 and CDR2 are SGHRS and YFSETQ. V was shortened by 6 bases and J by 5 bases, with 21 bases between the two germline ends. The CDR3 sequence: CASKLLPGTNHNEQFF. Here the CDR3 DNA reads TGCGCCAGCAAATTGCTCCCGGGAACAAACCACAATGAGCAGTTCTTC.

The V gene is TRBV11-2, the J gene TRBJ1-2; 8 positions agree with TRBD1. CDR3 length equals 15 residues. Trimming took 4 bases from V and 8 from J; bases not matched to a gene: 12. The germline gives CDR1 SGHAT, CDR2 FQNNGV. CDR3 coding DNA: TGTGCCAGCAGCTCGCATACAACAGGGGGTATGGGCTACACCTTC. Residues: CASSSHTTGGMGYTF. Complete variable domain (other parts from reference TRBV11-2 and TRBJ1-2): EAGVAQSPRYKIIEKRQSVAFWCNPISGHATLYWYQQILGQGPKLLIQFQNNGVVDDSQLPKDRFSAERLKGVDSTLKIQPAKLEDSAVYLCASSSHTTGGMGYTFGSGTRLTVV.

This clone was recorded once. V and J are TRBV9 and TRBJ2-1; TRBD1 matches 8 bases. The CDR3 consists of 16 residues. The V gene's germline CDR1 is SGDLS and CDR2 YYNGEE. V dropped 0 bases and J dropped 5; count of bases not matched to a gene: 7. In nucleotides, the CDR3 is TGTGCCAGCAGCGTAGGGGCAGGGGGCTTCGACAATGAGCAGTTCTTC. Its protein is CASSVGAGGFDNEQFF.

The gene calls are TRBV7-8 and TRBJ1-2, with D perhaps matching TRBD1 (5 bases). This CDR3 is built from 14 residues. V was clipped by 3 bases and J by 5 bases, with 13 bases between them. Germline V gene data show CDR1 as SGHVS and CDR2 as FQNEAQ. CDR3 loop: CASSFRETEYGYTF. CDR3 nucleotides: TGTGCCAGCAGCTTCAGGGAAACCGAATATGGCTACACCTTC.

The chain carries TRBV20-1 and TRBJ2-7; a possible D gene is TRBD2 (5 bases). Germline-derived CDR1 and CDR2 are DFQATT and SNEGSKA (reference sequence). The CDR3 has 11 residues. V dropped 0 bases and J dropped 5 bases, with 5 bases sitting between them. The CDR3, as DNA: TGCAGTGCTAGAGACGGGAACGAGCAGTACTTC. Its translation: CSARDGNEQYF.

The chain uses TRBV6-5 and TRBJ2-3, with D possibly TRBD1 on 6 matching bases. Germline loops: CDR1 MNHEY, CDR2 SVGAGI. Trimming shortened V by 6 bases and J by 6 bases, and 19 bases separated the two germline ends. The CDR3 is 15 residues long. CDR3: CASSQQGTIQDTQYF. CDR3 DNA sequence: TGTGCCAGCAGCCAACAGGGTACTATCCAGGATACGCAGTATTTT.

The J gene is TRBJ1-5, the V gene TRBV6-5; TRBD1 agrees at 9 bases. This CDR3 is built from 15 residues. Looked up from germline, CDR1 is MNHEY and CDR2 is SVGAGI. V lost 7 bases to trimming and J lost 4 bases; unmatched junction nucleotides: 8. CDR3 in DNA: TGTGCCAGCATGAGACAGGGGGTTTGGAATCAGCCCCAGCATTTT. Amino acid sequence: CASMRQGVWNQPQHF.

This rearrangement joins TRBV28 to TRBJ2-3; TRBD2 might be the D (5 bases). There are 14 residues in the CDR3. V was pared by 5 bases and J by 2 bases, with 11 bases between. The germline V gene encodes CDR1 MDHEN and CDR2 SYDVKM. DNA of the CDR3: TGTGCCAGCAGTGGACGGAGGATCACAGATACGCAGTATTTT. This codes for CASSGRRITDTQYF.

This chain links TRBV9 with TRBJ2-1; D might be TRBD2 (5 bases). V lost 1 base, J lost 8 bases, and 10 bases lay in between. Germline CDR1 and CDR2: SGDLS and YYNGEE. This CDR3 spans 13 amino acids. In DNA form, the CDR3 reads TGTGCCAGCAGCGTAACTAGTGCTTATGAGCAGTTCTTC. Translation gives CASSVTSAYEQFF. Filled out from reference TRBV9 and TRBJ2-1, the complete variable domain reads DSGVTQTPKHLITATGQRVTLRCSPRSGDLSVYWYQQSLDQGLQFLIQYYNGEERAKGNILERFSAQQFPDLHSELNLSSLELGDSALYFCASSVTSAYEQFFGPGTRLTVL.

This sequence joins TRBV11-2 and TRBJ1-4; D is uncertain. Per the germline V gene, CDR1 is SGHAT and CDR2 is FQNNGV. This CDR3 contains 15 residues. Trimming cost V 0 bases and J 12 bases, with 17 bases left between them. As DNA, the CDR3 is TGTGCCAGCAGCTTAGAGGGCAGTGGAATGAAGGAACTGTTTTTT. Protein sequence: CASSLEGSGMKELFF.

The V call is TRBV5-1, the J call TRBJ1-4; D perhaps matches TRBD1 (6 bases). This CDR3 is built from 14 residues. V lost 2 bases to trimming and J lost 4 bases, with 9 bases between them. Looked up from germline, CDR1 is SGHRS and CDR2 is YFSETQ. In nucleotides, the CDR3 is TGCGCCAGCAGCTTCGGGACAATTAATGAAAAACTGTTTTTT. Translation: CASSFGTINEKLFF. Filled out from reference TRBV5-1 and TRBJ1-4, the complete variable domain reads KAGVTQTPRYLIKTRGQQVTLSCSPISGHRSVSWYQQTPGQGLQFLFEYFSETQRNKGNFPGRFSGRQFSNSRSEMNVSTLELGDSALYLCASSFGTINEKLFFGSGTQLSVL.

For the CDR3, the DNA is TGCGCCAGCAGTCCAGGACTAGCGGAGTACCAGTTCTTC. Its translation: CASSPGLAEYQFF. This chain links TRBV4-1 with TRBJ2-1, with TRBD2 matching 10 bases. The CDR3 runs to 13 residues. Germline V gene data show CDR1 as MGHRA and CDR2 as YSYEKL. V shed 6 bases, J shed 13 bases, and the junction held 9 bases outside the gene matches.

The V gene is TRBV6-5, the J gene TRBJ2-3; D perhaps matches TRBD1 (5 bases). The length of the CDR3 is 15 residues. Germline V CDR1 and CDR2: MNHEY, SVGAGI. The V and J ends lost 6 bases and 1 base respectively, with 14 bases between them. The CDR3 loop is CASRPMTAGTDTQYF. The CDR3 region has the DNA TGTGCCAGCAGGCCAATGACAGCAGGCACAGATACGCAGTATTTT.

J is TRBJ1-2 and V is TRBV4-1, with 9 nucleotides matching TRBD1. Unmatched junction bases numbered 10, after V lost 3 bases and J lost 5 bases. The CDR3 consists of 16 residues. Germline loops: CDR1 MGHRA, CDR2 YSYEKL. The CDR3 DNA follows: TGCGCCAGCAGCCAGTTTAATACAGGGGGCGCGTATGGCTACACCTTC. Its protein product is CASSQFNTGGAYGYTF.

A word on this clone: Other DNA sequences in this sample translate to the same CDR3. This chain links TRBV19 with TRBJ2-6, with D possibly being TRBD1 (6 bases). The germline V gene encodes CDR1 LNHDA and CDR2 SQIVND (reference sequence). CDR3 length: 14 residues. V was trimmed by 7 bases and J by 2 bases, leaving 9 bases between them. The CDR3 nucleotides are TGTGCCAGTACACAGGGTCCTGGGGCCAACGTCCTGACTTTC. Translated, it gives CASTQGPGANVLTF.

Written as DNA, the CDR3 is TGTGCCAGTAGTATCTATTTGACAGGGGGCACTGAAGCTTTCTTT. This sequence encodes CASSIYLTGGTEAFF. V is TRBV19 and J is TRBJ1-1; 9 nucleotides align to TRBD1. The CDR3 has 15 amino acids. V dropped 3 bases and J dropped 4; count of bases not matched to a gene: 6. CDR1 is LNHDA, CDR2 SQIVND, per germline (reference sequence).

The genes are TRBV15 and TRBJ2-1, with TRBD2 identical over 11 bases. V shed 5 bases, J shed 4 bases, and the junction held 1 base outside the gene matches. This CDR3 spans 14 amino acids. The V gene's germline CDR1 is LNHNV and CDR2 YYDKDF (reference sequence). The CDR3 protein is CATSSSGRYNEQFF. DNA of the CDR3: TGTGCCACCAGCTCTAGCGGGAGGTACAATGAGCAGTTCTTC.

The J gene is TRBJ1-3, the V gene TRBV3-1 (or the pseudogene TRBV3-2); maybe TRBD1 (5 bases). V lost 6 bases and J 0 bases, leaving 12 bases between the germline ends. The CDR3 is 15 amino acids. CDR1 LGHDT and CDR2 YNNKEL come from the germline V gene (reference sequence). The CDR3 DNA reads as TGTGCCAGCAGTCCTGGACACCACTCTGGAAACACCATATATTTT. It yields the protein CASSPGHHSGNTIYF.

The CDR3 DNA is TGTGCCAGCAGCTTCGCCGGGACTAGCCCCAGGGATGAGCAGTTCTTC. This translates into CASSFAGTSPRDEQFF. The chain couples TRBV7-8 to TRBJ2-1; 9 bases fit TRBD2. Germline V gene data show CDR1 as SGHVS and CDR2 as FQNEAQ. The CDR3 contains 16 residues. V dropped 3 bases and J dropped 8; count of bases not matched to a gene: 11.

V and J are TRBV6-5 and TRBJ2-5, with TRBD2 as a possible D gene (6 bases). V was shortened by 8 bases and J by 7 bases, with 17 bases between the two germline ends. Germline lookup yields CDR1 MNHEY and CDR2 SVGAGI. The CDR3 runs 13 residues. The CDR3 nucleotides read TGTGCCAGCGGCGGACTAAGTGGAGGGACCCAGTACTTC. Translation: CASGGLSGGTQYF.

Regarding this clone: The sample carries other DNA sequences with the same CDR3. The genes are TRBV3-1 (or the pseudogene TRBV3-2) and TRBJ1-2, with TRBD1 identical over 7 bases. V lost 4 bases and J lost 6; bases outside the gene matches: 5. Germline V gene data show CDR1 as LGHDT and CDR2 as YNNKEL (reference sequence). The CDR3 is 13 amino acids. The CDR3 region is CASSPRQGNGYTF. As DNA, the CDR3 is TGTGCCAGCAGCCCCCGACAGGGTAATGGCTACACCTTC.

This chain uses TRBV30 with TRBJ1-6; D unclear. Trimming pared 5 bases from V and 9 bases from J, leaving 11 bases between. The CDR3 contains 12 residues. Germline CDR1 GTSNPN, CDR2 SVGIG (reference sequence). The CDR3 DNA is TGTGCCTGGGGCCTGGTGGCTTCACCCCTCCACTTT. This encodes CAWGLVASPLHF.

The genes are TRBV5-1 and TRBJ2-7; the D gene is possibly TRBD1 (6 bases). The V gene lost 4 bases and the J gene lost 9 bases, with 17 bases spanning the gap. This CDR3 is built from 13 residues. Germline CDR1 is SGHRS and CDR2 is YFSETQ. The CDR3 loop reads CASSLVTGSGQYF. In DNA form, the CDR3 reads TGCGCCAGCAGCCTGGTTACAGGGTCCGGGCAGTACTTC. The variable domain in full, completed from reference TRBV5-1 and TRBJ2-7, reads KAGVTQTPRYLIKTRGQQVTLSCSPISGHRSVSWYQQTPGQGLQFLFEYFSETQRNKGNFPGRFSGRQFSNSRSEMNVSTLELGDSALYLCASSLVTGSGQYFGPGTRLTVT.

This clone has a single count. V and J are TRBV18 and TRBJ1-3, with D tentatively TRBD1 (6 bases). CDR1 is KGHSH and CDR2 is LQKENI in the germline V gene. CDR3 size: 15 residues. V was cut by 0 bases and J by 4 bases, with 10 bases left in between. The CDR3, as DNA: TGTGCCAGCTCACCACCGAACACAGGGGGAAACACCATATATTTT. Residues: CASSPPNTGGNTIYF.

The chain combines TRBV3-1 (or the pseudogene TRBV3-2) with TRBJ1-5, with unresolved D. CDR3 length equals 18 residues. V lost 0 bases to trimming and J lost 1 base, with 16 bases between them. CDR1 LGHDT and CDR2 YNNKEL come from the germline V gene (reference sequence). CDR3 loop: CASSQDYPGVRSNQPQHF. The CDR3 bases are TGTGCCAGCAGCCAAGATTACCCAGGCGTTAGAAGCAATCAGCCCCAGCATTTT.

The chain links TRBV28 to TRBJ2-7, with 10 bases that match TRBD1. V lost 2 bases and J lost 3; bases outside the gene matches: 25. There are 22 residues in the CDR3. CDR1 is MDHEN, CDR2 SYDVKM, per germline. The CDR3 loop is CASSLVRGLRQGARNVDYEQYF. CDR3 nucleotide sequence: TGTGCCAGCAGTTTAGTTCGGGGCCTTCGACAGGGGGCGCGGAATGTCGACTACGAGCAGTACTTC.

Regarding this clone: Other DNA sequences in this specimen translate into the identical CDR3. The genes are TRBV4-1 and TRBJ1-2; the match to TRBD1 covers 9 bases. The germline CDR1 and CDR2 sequences are MGHRA and YSYEKL. The V and J ends lost 1 base and 0 bases, in that order; junction bases with no gene match: 0. The CDR3 is 15 residues long. As DNA, the CDR3 is TGCGCCAGCAGCCAAGGACAGGGGGCTAACTATGGCTACACCTTC. Translation gives CASSQGQGANYGYTF.